Listed below are T cell receptor beta chains from one sample, sequenced in a study of neoadjuvant anti-PD-1 for oral cavity cancer. Assay used: immunoSEQ multiplex PCR; TCRdb lists only in-frame clones, some missing. The sample gives more than 25,000 clones, about 80% of which show up once; around 3.1% is in the top ten. This material consisted of PBMCs, taken after nivolumab (anti-PD-1) treatment. Receptors were obtained from a person aged 35-80 years with oral cavity squamous cell carcinoma. CDR3s include the opening cysteine and the closing phenylalanine or tryptophan. Fields, in order: J gene, V gene, CDR3 protein.

TRBJ1-1 | TRBV10-3 | CAISDRYTEAFF
TRBJ1-6 | TRBV27 | CASSRQAITLEGSPLHF
TRBJ2-4 | TRBV5-1 | CASSSLGQGIWNF
TRBJ1-4 | TRBV29-1 | CSVDEGNEKLFF
TRBJ1-5 | TRBV18 | CASSPEGGQPQHF
TRBJ1-3 | TRBV7-2 | CASSPRTQGNTIYF
TRBJ1-2 | TRBV5-4 | CASSPTGASLGYTF
TRBJ2-4 | TRBV5-1 | CASSLEQGAASLAKNIQYF
TRBJ1-5 | TRBV19 | CAVSRQGDQPQHF
TRBJ2-7 | TRBV27 | CASSLGRIYEQYF
TRBJ1-2 | TRBV5-1 | CASSLGGLRGRSYGYTF
TRBJ2-1 | TRBV9 | CASSVSVAISEQFF
TRBJ2-7 | TRBV5-1 | CASSWDRVYEQYF
TRBJ2-2 | TRBV6-1 | CASSPQDASSGELFF
TRBJ2-3 | TRBV13 | CASSIRADFSNTDTQYF
TRBJ1-2 | TRBV4-2 | CASSQASYGYTF
TRBJ1-3 | TRBV28 | CASSLRGRLGNTIYF
TRBJ1-2 | TRBV7-8 | CASTPPDKYYGYTF
TRBJ2-2 | TRBV4-1 | CASSLRGQGIGELFF
TRBJ1-1 | TRBV6-5 | CASRFRDRGAEAFF
TRBJ1-4 | TRBV5-4 | CASSSRDTHEKLFF
TRBJ2-3 | TRBV4-2 | CASSQDALAGDTQYF
TRBJ2-2 | TRBV5-1 | CASSSTGNTGELFF
TRBJ2-1 | TRBV19 | CASPSRTGGSYNEQFF
TRBJ1-1 | TRBV7-2 | CASSRRAMNTEAFF
TRBJ1-1 | TRBV6-5 | CASGRDSGMRTEAFF
TRBJ2-3 | TRBV9 | CASSVPRRKGDTQYF
TRBJ1-1 | TRBV25-1 | CASRDENTEAFF
TRBJ1-2 | TRBV6-5 | CASRTTQGNYGYTF
TRBJ1-6 | TRBV6-6 | CASNIPNSPLHF
TRBJ2-7 | TRBV9 | CASSVDDRGRRQYF
TRBJ1-4 | TRBV5-4 | CASSRGTTENEKLFF
TRBJ2-3 | TRBV5-1 | CASSLARDADTQYF
TRBJ1-2 | TRBV9 | CASSPHLGGAYNYGYTF
TRBJ1-2 | TRBV6-1 | CASSEPVRRKGNYGYTF
TRBJ1-5 | TRBV19 | CASSERTGQPQHF
TRBJ2-2 | TRBV4-3 | CASSQDNTGELFF
TRBJ2-3 | TRBV7-8 | CASSLALTGYDTDTQYF
TRBJ2-1 | TRBV5-5 | CASSLALRGNEQFF
TRBJ2-3 | TRBV4-3 | CASSVEGGPAWTDTQYF
TRBJ2-3 | TRBV11-2 | CASSLSSPSTDTQYF
TRBJ1-2 | TRBV5-4 | CASSLVVATNYGYTF
TRBJ1-1 | TRBV7-2 | CASSIGPNTEAFF
TRBJ2-7 | TRBV5-1 | CASSQTSGGAYEQYF
TRBJ2-3 | TRBV11-3 | CASSAAGTGATDTQYF